This T cell receptor beta chain was captured in a study of T cell repertoires in cytomegalovirus infection. Turning to the study itself: Indications came from public TCR beta signatures; they pointed to CMV infection and to a matching HLA type. Findings and limits, study-wide: Dominant in the ex vivo response were TCR beta clonotypes restricted by HLA-C and specific for CMV. The cumulative frequency of public TCR beta families distinguished individuals who carried CMV together with the relevant HLA.

TCRdb re-called the reads through MiXCR, storing one row per CDR3 protein. The sample lists about 230,000 distinct CDR3 sequences, 22% occurring once. As regards this clonotype: Its specificity is unknown.

The CDR3 length is 14 residues. Trimming at V came to 7 bases and at J to 8 bases, leaving 10 bases not matched to a gene. V gene TRBV12-3 or TRBV12-4 combines with J gene TRBJ1-5, with 8 bases aligning to TRBD1. The sequencing sample was made of CD8+ T cells from PBMCs. The receptor comes from a human donor in good health (CMV status not recorded). Some clones in this sample may be carry-over from other donors' samples. The CDR3 here is CASTADREVKPQHF. The CDR3 nucleotides read TGTGCCAGCACCGCGGACAGGGAAGTGAAGCCCCAGCATTTT.